This is a list of T cell receptor delta chains from one sample in a study of delta chains in infants with herpesvirus infections. TCRdb reapplied CATT to the RT-PCR reads. This table holds approximately 1,400 delta-chain clones, roughly 30% found once. Sequenced here: peripheral blood, sampled at time point 1 of longitudinal follow-up. All receptors derive from a human donor who was a Ugandan infant, either HIV-exposed or HIV-unexposed (not recorded which). The CDR3 runs from the conserved cysteine through the conserved F or W.

v_gene,CDR3aa
TRDV1,CALGIPICQYTDKLIF
TRDV1,CALGELGDCPYKLIF
TRDV1,CALGELVSYRRAAQLFF
TRDV1,CALGCPMGDSPWVIF
TRDV1,CALGELVLGWDPLYTDKLIF
TRDV3,CASSWGDTPALIADKLIF
TRDV1,CALGPVLYWGIRSWDTRQMFF
TRDV1,CALGGGTGGFYTDKLIF
TRAV29/DV5,CAAGEGWGTLTDKLIF
TRDV1,CALGELANRYDMVLTAQLFF
TRDV1,CALGESFLPQITGLELADKLIF
TRDV1,CALGLGTDQYWGIRTDKLIF
TRDV1,CALGEPPSYEVWEGSDKLIF
TRDV1,CALGRRVVWGVLIYWGAGNTRYTDKLIF
TRDV1,CALGELDIVATWDTLHTDKLIF
TRDV1,CALGELGDKLIF
TRDV1,CALGFPRDGGAGGYSLTAQLFF
TRDV2,CACDTGGYCSWDTRQMFF
TRDV2,CACDVLGDTYTDKLIF
TRAV29/DV5,CAASGVTAYTDKLIF
TRDV1,CALGELEVVLGDMCDKLIF
TRDV1,CALGELRPSLKPTGGLQHTDKLIF
TRDV1,CALGEAIPKLPSYTDKLIF
TRDV1,CALGETQDTGRYLNTDKLIF
TRDV2,CACDTVEYWGPTRPLIF
TRDV1,CALGESKTSHHPRTGGYDDTDKLIF
TRDV1,CALGELDPDWGIRYKLIF
TRDV3,CAFGSLQGERAGGSDKLIF
TRDV1,CALGESPLFLNLYWGINQGGLIF
TRDV1,CALGEPPDAPLGIYKLIF
TRDV1,CALGELSSPLLGDMDKLIF
TRDV1,CAPAFPCSLWGIRDGYTDKLIF
TRDV1,CALGELRSMYDKLIF
TRAV38-2/DV8,CAYRSSSSPYWRDFDGPLIF
TRDV2,CACASPLTLLGARSWDTRQMFF
TRDV1,CALGDAFPNWGIYMTDKLIF
TRDV1,CALGEPHRGIRMYTDKLIF
TRDV1,CALGGLRLPTLGLGDTPDKLIF
TRDV1,CALGATGGDTRSDKLIF
TRDV1,CALGGPQTLGSVFTDKLIF
TRDV1,CALGEQRALGDTEADKLIF
TRDV1,CALVLGDTGSSWDTRQMFF
TRDV1,CALGEFKRGNKAGRTDKLIF
TRAV14/DV4,CAMIRGISDKLIF
TRDV1,CALGELWAGGGTDKLIF
TRDV1,CALGERRLPGDLTDKLIF
TRDV2,CACDVLPTGGYPDKLIF
TRDV3,CALKGGYDGYTDKLIF
TRDV1,CALGQQAPLRQYWGIQGTDKLIF
TRDV3,CALRASSEKGISGDCDKLIF
TRDV1,CALAGPPSKTGGYYYDKLIF
TRDV1,CALGILLGEGNKLIF
TRDV1,CALGDLLRSSLLGDWYTDKLIF
TRDV2,CACDTVLGDTQETRDTRQMFF
TRDV1,CALGGQLPTGGRSSTGAPDKLIF